The 10 T cell receptor beta chains below were found in one sample sequenced in a study of CXCR3-negative and CXCR3-positive naive CD8 T cells. UMI-labeled 5' RACE TRB cDNA libraries were prepared from the cells. TCRdb reprocessed the 5' RACE reads and stores each CDR3 protein as one record, lacking DNA. With 100,000 to 150,000 distinct CDR3 sequences in the sample, the ten largest clones hold approximately 0.5%. Specimen: naive CXCR3- CD8+ T cells from blood. Noted subset: CD45RO-CCR7+CD27+CD95- naive CD8+ T cells lacking CXCR3 (TNR3-). Receptors originate from a human donor in good health. Some clones in this sample may be carry-over from other donors' samples.

The chain carries TRBV7-9 and TRBJ2-1. This CDR3 is 12 amino acids long. From germline, CDR1 is SEHNR and CDR2 FQNEAQ (reference sequence). This CDR3 is CASSYLPNEQFF.

The rearrangement links TRBV11-3 to TRBJ2-7; TCRdb proposes TRBD2, but this gene call is untestable without DNA. The germline V gene encodes CDR1 SGHNT and CDR2 YENEEA. The CDR3 runs 17 residues. CDR3 loop: CASSLNEERGFSYEQYF. Together with reference TRBV11-3 and TRBJ2-7, the CDR3 gives the full variable domain: EAGVVQSPRYKIIEKKQPVAFWCNPISGHNTLYWYLQNLGQGPELLIRYENEEAVDDSQLPKDRFSAERLKGVDSTLKIQPAELGDSAVYLCASSLNEERGFSYEQYFGPGTRLTVT.

V is TRBV7-9 and J is TRBJ2-1; TCRdb picks TRBD2, but there is no DNA to check that call. CDR3 length equals 14 residues. Germline V lookup: CDR1 SEHNR, CDR2 FQNEAQ (reference sequence). The CDR3 sequence is CASRPAGPSNEQFF.

The V and J genes are TRBV4-1 and TRBJ2-3. The CDR3 extends over 14 amino acids. Germline V gene lookup returns CDR1 MGHRA and CDR2 YSYEKL. This chain's CDR3 is CASSQLPSTDTQYF.

The CDR3 region is CASSGTSGGWEEQYF. V gene TRBV5-1 combines with J gene TRBJ2-7; the TRBD2 assignment by TCRdb is unverifiable without DNA. Germline-derived CDR1 and CDR2 are SGHRS and YFSETQ. The CDR3 extends over 15 amino acids.

This chain uses TRBV10-1 with TRBJ2-7; TCRdb returns TRBD2, unconfirmable since there is no DNA. Germline lookup yields CDR1 WNHNN and CDR2 SYGVQD (reference sequence). CDR3 length: 14 residues. Here the CDR3 reads CASSESGTSGEQYF.

The V call is TRBV28, the J call TRBJ2-5; without DNA, the TCRdb call of TRBD1 cannot be checked. The CDR3 has 13 residues. CDR1 MDHEN and CDR2 SYDVKM come from the germline V gene. CDR3 sequence: CASSPSGRETQYF.

The chain is built from TRBV27 and TRBJ2-3; the TCRdb call, TRBD1, lacks DNA for checking. Germline values: CDR1 MNHEY, CDR2 SMNVEV (reference sequence). The length of the CDR3 is 17 residues. The CDR3 spells CASSHRAGTGGVDTQYF.

The chain joins TRBV28 to TRBJ2-7; there is no DNA to check the TCRdb D call of TRBD1. Germline-derived CDR1 and CDR2 are MDHEN and SYDVKM. This CDR3 has 14 amino acids. The CDR3 spells CASSTAWTGQEQYF.

The chain recombines TRBV4-1 with TRBJ2-7; the D call from TCRdb, TRBD1, cannot be confirmed without DNA. Germline V gives CDR1 MGHRA, CDR2 YSYEKL. The CDR3 is 15 residues long. This chain's CDR3 is CASSQGGLGEYEQYF.